The text below deals with one T cell receptor beta chain. What it binds is unknown. These data originate in a study of type 1 regulatory T cells. Across the whole study: T-allo10 is an in vitro-generated, Tr1-enriched CD4 T cell product specific for alloantigen. Study-level results: Compared with non-Tr1 cells, Tr1 cells showed a narrower TCR repertoire.

Via MiXCR, TCRdb re-called the reads, giving one row per CDR3 protein. The profile shows about 39,000 distinct CDR3 sequences, more than 10% of them singletons. This CDR3 has 17 amino acids. Germline CDR1 SGDLS, CDR2 YYNGEE. The V end lost 1 base, the J end lost 2 bases, and 16 bases lay between the germline ends. The chain links TRBV9 to TRBJ2-1; weak D call: TRBD2 (7 bases). The TCR originated in a human donor in good health. Sequencing was performed on cultured non-Tr1 T cells, either the whole culture or a sorted T cell fraction (not recorded which). For the CDR3, the DNA is TGTGCCAGCAGCGTAATGGGGGGGGGCGAGACCTACAATGAGCAGTTCTTC. Translated: CASSVMGGGETYNEQFF.